This T cell receptor beta chain came from a study of T cell repertoires in cytomegalovirus infection. Study-wide points: The ex vivo response was dominated by HLA-C-restricted CMV-specific TCR beta clonotypes.

Unmatched junction bases numbered 4, after V lost 2 bases and J lost 0 bases. Per the germline V gene, CDR1 is MGHDK and CDR2 is SYGVNS. The CDR3 is made up of 15 amino acids. Via MiXCR, TCRdb re-called the reads, giving one row per CDR3 protein. The sample yields some 180,000 distinct CDR3 sequences, roughly 15% seen once. This clonotype was detected a few times. What it binds is unknown. J is TRBJ2-7 and V is TRBV25-1; 7 bases fit TRBD1. The origin of this receptor is a human donor in good health (CMV status not recorded). Some clones in this sample may be carry-over from other donors' samples. The sequencing input was CD8+ T cells from PBMCs. The CDR3 here is CASSEGAGGSYEQYF. In DNA, the CDR3 is TGTGCCAGCAGTGAAGGGGCAGGGGGCTCCTACGAGCAGTACTTC.